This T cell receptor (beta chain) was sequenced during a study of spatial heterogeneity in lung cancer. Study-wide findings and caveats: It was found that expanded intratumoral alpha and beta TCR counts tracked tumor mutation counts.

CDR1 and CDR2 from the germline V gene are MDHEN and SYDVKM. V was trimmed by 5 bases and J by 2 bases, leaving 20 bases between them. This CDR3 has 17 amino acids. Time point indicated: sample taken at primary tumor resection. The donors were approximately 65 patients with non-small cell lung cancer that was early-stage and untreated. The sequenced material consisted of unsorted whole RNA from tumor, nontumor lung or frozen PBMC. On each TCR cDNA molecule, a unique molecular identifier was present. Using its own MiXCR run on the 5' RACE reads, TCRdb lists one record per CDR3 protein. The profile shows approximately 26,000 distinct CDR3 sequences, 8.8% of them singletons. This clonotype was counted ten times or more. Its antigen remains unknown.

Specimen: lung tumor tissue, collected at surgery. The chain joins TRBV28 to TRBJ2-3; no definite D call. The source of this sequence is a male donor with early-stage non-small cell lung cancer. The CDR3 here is CASSNPRRGAITDTQYF. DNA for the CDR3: TGTGCCAGCAGTAATCCCCGCCGCGGTGCGATCACAGATACGCAGTATTTT.